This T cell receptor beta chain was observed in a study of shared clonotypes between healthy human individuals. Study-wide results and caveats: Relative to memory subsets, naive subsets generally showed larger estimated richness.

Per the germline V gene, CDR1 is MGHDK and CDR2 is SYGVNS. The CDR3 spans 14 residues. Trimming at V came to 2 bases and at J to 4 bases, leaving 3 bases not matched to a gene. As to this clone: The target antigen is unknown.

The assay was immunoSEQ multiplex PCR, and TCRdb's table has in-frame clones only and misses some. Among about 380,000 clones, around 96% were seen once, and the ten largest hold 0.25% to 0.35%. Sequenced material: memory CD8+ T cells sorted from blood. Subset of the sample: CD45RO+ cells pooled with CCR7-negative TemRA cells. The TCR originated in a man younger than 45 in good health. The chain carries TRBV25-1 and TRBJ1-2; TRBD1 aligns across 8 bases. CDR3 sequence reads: CASSERDRSYGYTF. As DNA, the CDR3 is TGTGCCAGCAGTGAAAGGGACAGGTCCTATGGCTACACCTTC.